This T cell receptor beta chain is drawn from a study of blood T cell repertoires in COVID-19. At the level of the study: Some COVID-19 samples were acute and others convalescent; all came from the United States, Italy and Spain.

Authors' analysis steps: Reference gene primers were amplified, and this amplification served to estimate nucleated cell counts. TCRdb's copy holds only in-frame clones and misses some; the assay was immunoSEQ multiplex PCR. The V and J calls and the clone size are those of that table, but D and trimming were determined from the DNA. The table records some 47,000 clones, approximately 86% of them present only once. Specimen: peripheral blood. The clonotype was recovered from a woman aged 80 or over with acute or convalescent COVID-19.

The DNA for the CDR3 is TGTGCCAGCTCAGGCGAGCGCGCAGTTGGGCAGTACTTC. It translates to CASSGERAVGQYF. The V and J genes are TRBV18 and TRBJ2-7; D gene uncertain. CDR3 size: 13 residues. Trimming shortened V by 5 bases and J by 9 bases, and 17 bases separated the two germline ends. Looked up from germline, CDR1 is KGHSH and CDR2 is LQKENI.